This passage covers 12 T cell receptor beta chains from one sample sequenced in a study of T cell responses to AZD1222 COVID-19 vaccine. Data came from immunoSEQ multiplex PCR; TCRdb stores just in-frame clones and leaves some out. The sample lists about 190,000 clones; 75% to 90% were seen once. Source: peripheral blood, taken on day 0 of MenACWY control vaccination. The receptors stem from an adult in good health.

This clone was counted a few times. This rearrangement joins TRBV11-2 to TRBJ1-1, with TRBD1 identical over 8 bases. From germline, CDR1 is SGHAT and CDR2 FQNNGV. Trimming removed 5 bases from V and 4 bases from J; junction bases left unmatched: 3. The CDR3 contains 13 residues. The CDR3 is CASSEQGGTEAFF. As DNA, the CDR3 is TGTGCCAGCAGCGAACAGGGGGGCACTGAAGCTTTCTTT.

The genes are TRBV9 and TRBJ2-7, with a possible D match to TRBD2 (5 bases). The CDR3 is 11 residues long. The germline V gene encodes CDR1 SGDLS and CDR2 YYNGEE. Trimming left V 7 bases short and J 2 bases short, with 7 bases between. CDR3 sequence reads: CASGEPYEQYF. The CDR3 nucleotides are TGTGCCAGCGGGGAGCCCTACGAGCAGTACTTC.

V usage is TRBV9 and J usage is TRBJ2-1; 11 nucleotides match TRBD2. The germline gives CDR1 SGDLS, CDR2 YYNGEE. With 3 bases clipped from V and 7 bases from J, the junction kept 6 bases outside the gene matches. This CDR3 contains 15 residues. The CDR3 is CASSDSGRAVNEQFF. The CDR3 bases are TGTGCCAGCAGCGATAGCGGGAGGGCCGTTAATGAGCAGTTCTTC.

The chain recombines TRBV3-1 (or the pseudogene TRBV3-2) with TRBJ1-1; tentative D call: TRBD1 (6 bases). Germline V gives CDR1 LGHDT, CDR2 YNNKEL (reference sequence). The V end lost 1 base, the J end lost 6 bases, and 9 bases lay between the germline ends. This CDR3 contains 13 residues. The CDR3 sequence is CASSQGGLSEAFF. The CDR3 DNA reads TGTGCCAGCAGCCAAGGGGGGCTTTCTGAAGCTTTCTTT.

The rearrangement uses TRBV19 and TRBJ2-3, with 12 positions matching TRBD2. This CDR3 has 18 residues. V lost 2 bases and J lost 0; bases outside the gene matches: 6. CDR1 and CDR2 from the germline V gene are LNHDA and SQIVND (reference sequence). This CDR3 is CASSIIGTSGFSTDTQYF. CDR3 sequence (DNA): TGTGCCAGTAGTATAATCGGGACTAGCGGGTTTAGCACAGATACGCAGTATTTT.

This clone occurred once. The chain couples TRBV21-1 to TRBJ2-7; TRBD2, as called in the table, went unchecked against the DNA. TRBV21-1 is listed as a pseudogene. There are 14 residues in the CDR3. CDR3 amino acids: CASGLSGRPLEQYF. The CDR3 DNA reads TGTGCCAGCGGATTGAGCGGTAGACCTCTCGAGCAGTACTTC.

V and J are TRBV5-1 and TRBJ2-1; D may match TRBD1 or TRBD2 (5 bases each). The V end lost 0 bases, the J end lost 12 bases, and 22 bases lay between the germline ends. Looked up from germline, CDR1 is SGHRS and CDR2 is YFSETQ. This CDR3 region has 16 residues. The CDR3 DNA follows: TGCGCCAGCAGCTTGGGATCCGGGACGATAGTTGGTGGGCAGTTCTTC. Translating it yields CASSLGSGTIVGGQFF.

The rearrangement joins TRBV19 to TRBJ2-7; D gene ambiguous. V lost 10 bases and J lost 6, with 19 bases in between. CDR1 and CDR2 from the germline V gene are LNHDA and SQIVND (reference sequence). The CDR3 totals 13 residues. The CDR3 loop reads CATQGLIYGEQYF. CDR3 in DNA: TGTGCCACCCAAGGTCTGATTTACGGCGAGCAGTACTTC.

This chain joins TRBV28 and TRBJ1-6; D perhaps matches TRBD1 (5 bases). The germline CDR1 and CDR2 sequences are MDHEN and SYDVKM. CDR3 length equals 17 residues. V lost 6 bases, J lost 4 bases, and 19 bases lay in between. The CDR3 DNA reads TGTGCCAGCAGCGCAGGGAACTCCCTGGGGTATAATTCACCCCTCCACTTT. It specifies CASSAGNSLGYNSPLHF.

The J gene is TRBJ2-7, the V gene TRBV11-3; D call uncertain. Trimming pared 3 bases from V and 0 bases from J, leaving 6 bases between. Germline values: CDR1 SGHNT, CDR2 YENEEA. CDR3 length: 13 residues. As DNA, the CDR3 is TGTGCCAGCAGCTTCGGCTACTCCTACGAGCAGTACTTC. Encoded protein: CASSFGYSYEQYF.

The chain employs TRBV2 and TRBJ2-7; the match to TRBD1 covers 12 bases. This CDR3 region has 14 residues. Germline V lookup: CDR1 SNHLY, CDR2 FYNNEI. Germline trimming cut 10 bases from V and 6 bases from J; bases unmatched to any gene: 10. DNA of the CDR3: TGTGCCACTTCGGGACAGGGGGCCGTCCGCGAGCAGTACTTC. Amino acid sequence: CATSGQGAVREQYF. The whole variable domain, filled in from reference TRBV2 and TRBJ2-7, reads EPEVTQTPSHQVTQMGQEVILRCVPISNHLYFYWYRQILGQKVEFLVSFYNNEISEKSEIFDDQFSVERPDGSNFTLKIRSTKLEDSAMYFCATSGQGAVREQYFGPGTRLTVT.

The CDR3 DNA is TGTGCCAGTAGTCCCAGGGGGCAGGTTGCCGGGGAGCTGTTTTTT. Its protein product is CASSPRGQVAGELFF. J is TRBJ2-2 and V is TRBV19; 8 bases are shared with TRBD1. Germline V CDR1 and CDR2: LNHDA, SQIVND (reference sequence). This CDR3 has 15 amino acids. Losses at the gene ends were 5 bases for V and 6 bases for J; bases not matched to a gene: 8.